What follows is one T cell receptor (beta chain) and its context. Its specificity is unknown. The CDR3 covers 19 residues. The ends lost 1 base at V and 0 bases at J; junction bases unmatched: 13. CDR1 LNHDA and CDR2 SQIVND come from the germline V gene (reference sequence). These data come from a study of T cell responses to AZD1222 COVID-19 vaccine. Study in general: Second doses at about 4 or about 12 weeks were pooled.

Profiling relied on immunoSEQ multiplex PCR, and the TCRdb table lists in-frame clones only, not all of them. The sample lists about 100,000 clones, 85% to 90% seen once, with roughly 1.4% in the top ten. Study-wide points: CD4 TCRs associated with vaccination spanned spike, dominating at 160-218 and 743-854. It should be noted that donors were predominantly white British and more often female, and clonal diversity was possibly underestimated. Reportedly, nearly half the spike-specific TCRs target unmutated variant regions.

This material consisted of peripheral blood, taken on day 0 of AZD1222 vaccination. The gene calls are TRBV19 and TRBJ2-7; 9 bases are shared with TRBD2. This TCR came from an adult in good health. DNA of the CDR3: TGTGCCAGTAGTATAGTGGGATTGGGGCTAGCGGGGTCCTCCTACGAGCAGTACTTC. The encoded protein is CASSIVGLGLAGSSYEQYF.